Described below is a single TCR beta chain sequence and its context. Its cognate antigen has yet to be identified. No base-level quality is on record; no much larger clone is a single base apart. The label giving this sample's treatment or condition can be read as: around 19 received Ad26.COV2.S at low or high dose, single or two shots; about 5 received placebo; per-sample allocation not given. For vaccine and placebo recipients, the sequenced repertoires came from samples collected on day 63 after the first injection. Cohort 1b enrolled around 23 adults aged 18-55 years at a single site in Boston, USA, between 29 July and 7 August 2020. As a vaccine, Ad26.COV2.S was a replication-incompetent adenovirus type 26 vector that expressed a prefusion-stabilized SARS-CoV-2 spike protein derived from the original Wuhan strain. These data are taken from a study of Ad26.COV2.S vaccination and SARS-CoV-2 variants (dated by TCRdb to about 2021). At the level of the whole study: Donors in the vaccine arm were drawn from COV1001, a phase I-IIa trial of Ad26.COV2.S in healthy adults that was multicentre, randomized, double-blind and placebo-controlled. The TCR-sequenced set comprised around 32 samples: about 19 Ad26.COV2.S vaccine recipients, 5 placebo recipients and 8 SARS-CoV-2 convalescent individuals. TCRbeta repertoire sequencing was used to assess the specificity and breadth of SARS-CoV-2-reactive T cell receptors after Ad26.COV2.S vaccination. Investigators did not know the trial group allocation while performing experiments and assessing outcomes. Trial participants were randomized into five groups of five: low-dose or high-dose Ad26.COV2.S given once or twice, or placebo on both occasions. Ad26.COV2.S was administered intramuscularly at a dose of 5x10^10 or 1x10^11 viral particles, either as one shot or as two shots given 56 days apart.

The paper's findings and limits, for the study overall: After vaccination, substantial breadth of spike-specific CD8+ and CD4+ T cell responses was reported. Comparable non-spike TCR breadth was observed between vaccine and placebo recipients, consistent with only spike being contained in the vaccine. Ad26.COV2.S recipients had higher spike-specific TCR breadth than placebo recipients (P = 0.0014). According to the authors, total T cell responses may have been underestimated by the TCR breadth and depth analyses. The study was not powered for comparison of responses between vaccine doses or regimens.

The immunoSEQ Assay was the method used to sequence TCRbeta CDR3 regions. After extraction, genomic DNA underwent amplification by bias-controlled multiplex PCR, followed by high-throughput sequencing. The authors processed their data as follows. To quantify the absolute abundance of every unique TCRbeta CDR3 region, sequences were collapsed and filtered. T cell fraction was estimated by normalizing TCRbeta template counts to usable DNA, with usable DNA measured through amplification of reference genes found in all nucleated cells. Repertoire TCRs were annotated as SARS-CoV-2-specific by exact matching of V gene, CDR3 amino acid sequence and J gene to a known reactive TCR set. The reference SARS-CoV-2 TCR set was obtained from MIRA and was filtered for enrichment in COVID-19-positive ImmuneCODE repertoires, whereby public or cross-reactive TCRs were removed. Drawing on the MIRA antigens, annotated TCRs were analysed further at the level of specific ORF or position within ORF. Breadth was defined as the number of annotated unique rearrangements divided by the total number of unique productive rearrangements, and depth was defined as the summed frequency of the annotated unique rearrangements. Group comparisons of TCR breadth used two-sided Wilcoxon rank-sum tests. TCRdb holds this immuneACCESS table with in-frame rearrangements only. Some clones are missing; in checked studies, unresolved V genes explain under half, and the rest has no known cause. V, J and clone size are taken as reported in that table, and D and trimming were inferred from the DNA itself. The sample table contains 400,000 or so clones; only one count was recorded for more than 85% of them. Of the sample, 3.5% falls within the top ten clones.

Clipping removes 4 bases from V and 1 base from J, with 5 as the unmatched junction base count. Reading the germline V gene gives CDR1 SGHRS and CDR2 YFSETQ. Including cysteine and phenylalanine, the CDR3 has 16 amino acids. Only CDR3 DNA is held: 48 bases, read in frame from base 1. The sequence derives from a person aged 18-65 years who received the Ad26.COV2.S COVID-19 vaccine or a placebo. The chain uses TRBV5-1 and TRBJ2-2; 9 of the junction bases match TRBD2. Here the sequenced sample was peripheral blood, taken in a trial of Ad26.COV2.S vaccine versus placebo. The nucleotide sequence reads TGCGCCAGCAGCGCCCAACTAGCGGGGAACACCGGGGAGCTGTTTTTT. The encoded protein is CASSAQLAGNTGELFF. Full variable domain (CDR3 extended with the reference TRBV5-1 and TRBJ2-2 proteins): KAGVTQTPRYLIKTRGQQVTLSCSPISGHRSVSWYQQTPGQGLQFLFEYFSETQRNKGNFPGRFSGRQFSNSRSEMNVSTLELGDSALYLCASSAQLAGNTGELFFGEGSRLTVL.